Below, one T cell receptor beta chain is given with its context. The record originates from a study of T cell responses to AZD1222 COVID-19 vaccine. TCRdb's copy holds only in-frame clones and misses some; the assay was immunoSEQ multiplex PCR. The sample includes 150,000 or so clones, 90% to 95% of them seen just once. This sequence originates from an adult in good health. The sample consisted of peripheral blood, taken on day 0 of AZD1222 vaccination.

CDR3 amino acids: CASSFQGATSNQPQHF. For the CDR3, the DNA is TGTGCCAGCAGCTTCCAGGGGGCGACTAGCAATCAGCCCCAGCATTTT. The chain has TRBV5-6 and TRBJ1-5, with TRBD1 matching 8 bases. Germline CDR1 reads SGHDT; CDR2 reads YYEEEE. V was pared by 2 bases and J by 0 bases, with 4 bases of the junction left unmatched. The CDR3 has 16 amino acids.